The 29 T cell receptor beta chains below all came from one sample that was sequenced in a study of cytomegalovirus exposure and HLA in healthy donors. The PCR contained 60 Vbeta and 13 Jbeta primers. Produced via immunoSEQ multiplex PCR; TCRdb's table is partial and in-frame only. This sample has approximately 150,000 clones, with approximately 83% found just once. The sequencing input was PBMCs. These receptors came from a male donor in good health and CMV-seronegative.

The chain uses TRBV7-8 and TRBJ2-5, with 7 bases fitting TRBD1. Germline V gives CDR1 SGHVS, CDR2 FQNEAQ. The CDR3 covers 16 residues. The ends lost 4 bases at V and 3 bases at J; junction bases unmatched: 11. CDR3 protein: CASSSHLGQPEETQYF. The CDR3 nucleotides are TGTGCCAGCAGCTCTCACCTGGGACAGCCAGAAGAGACCCAGTACTTC.

The chain joins TRBV4-2 to TRBJ2-7, with a tentative D call TRBD2 (6 bases). Trimming stripped 2 bases from V and 5 bases from J, with 16 bases between. From germline, CDR1 is LGHNA and CDR2 YNFKEQ. The CDR3 runs to 15 residues. CDR3 DNA sequence: TGTGCCAGCAGCCAAAACCGGGCTACGGGGGACGAGCAGTACTTC. Translation gives CASSQNRATGDEQYF.

The J gene is TRBJ2-1, the V gene TRBV29-1; TRBD2 might be the D (7 bases). The CDR3 sequence is 14 residues long. V dropped 8 bases and J dropped 4 bases, with 18 bases sitting between them. CDR1 and CDR2 from the germline V gene are SQVTM and ANQGSEA. Here the CDR3 reads CSTKGGGLYNEQFF. The CDR3 DNA follows: TGCAGCACCAAAGGGGGGGGCCTTTACAATGAGCAGTTCTTC.

Note on this clone: The same CDR3 is also encoded by other DNA sequences in this sample. The CDR3 reads CASTPGTSGNTDTQYF. The CDR3 DNA is TGTGCCAGCACCCCGGGGACTAGCGGTAACACAGATACGCAGTATTTT. V gene TRBV27 combines with J gene TRBJ2-3; TRBD2 agrees at 11 bases. The length of the CDR3 is 16 residues. With 7 bases clipped from V and 2 bases from J, the junction kept 8 bases outside the gene matches. The germline gives CDR1 MNHEY, CDR2 SMNVEV (reference sequence).

The chain joins TRBV10-3 to TRBJ1-1; TRBD1 is a possible D gene (6 bases). The CDR3 sequence is 15 residues long. Germline V gene lookup returns CDR1 ENHRY and CDR2 SYGVKD. V was cut by 0 bases and J by 4 bases, with 12 bases left in between. Written as DNA, the CDR3 is TGTGCCATCAGTGAGTCGGCGGGGGCCAGCACTGAAGCTTTCTTT. Translation gives CAISESAGASTEAFF.

The chain carries TRBV2 and TRBJ2-5, with 7 bases fitting TRBD1. Per germline, CDR1 SNHLY and CDR2 FYNNEI. Trimming at V came to 8 bases and at J to 4 bases, leaving 7 bases not matched to a gene. The CDR3 is 13 residues long. This CDR3 reads CASLLGQAETQYF. The CDR3 DNA reads TGTGCCAGCCTCCTTGGACAGGCAGAGACCCAGTACTTC. Drawing the rest from reference TRBV2 and TRBJ2-5, the complete variable domain is EPEVTQTPSHQVTQMGQEVILRCVPISNHLYFYWYRQILGQKVEFLVSFYNNEISEKSEIFDDQFSVERPDGSNFTLKIRSTKLEDSAMYFCASLLGQAETQYFGPGTRLLVL.

This clone was picked up a small number of times. The rearrangement links TRBV4-3 to TRBJ2-7; D is perhaps TRBD1 (5 bases). Germline V gene data show CDR1 as LGHNA and CDR2 as YSLEER. The CDR3 length is 18 residues. The V and J ends lost 0 bases and 0 bases respectively, with 18 bases between them. This CDR3 reads CASSQEGQGSWGSYEQYF. CDR3 in DNA: TGCGCCAGCAGCCAAGAGGGCCAGGGATCGTGGGGCTCCTACGAGCAGTACTTC.

The gene calls are TRBV10-3 and TRBJ2-5; 7 nucleotides agree with TRBD1. The V segment lost 11 bases and the J segment 4 bases; nucleotides outside the gene matches: 13. The CDR3 totals 14 residues. CDR1 and CDR2 (germline): ENHRY, SYGVKD. The CDR3 reads CALGVTGQPETQYF. CDR3 nucleotides: TGTGCCCTCGGGGTTACGGGACAGCCAGAGACCCAGTACTTC.

The rearrangement joins TRBV7-9 to TRBJ2-7; maybe TRBD2 (5 bases). Germline V gene lookup returns CDR1 SEHNR and CDR2 FQNEAQ (reference sequence). V was clipped by 1 base and J by 2 bases, with 9 bases between them. CDR3 length: 14 amino acids. The CDR3: CASSLGTGAYEQYF. The CDR3 nucleotides read TGTGCCAGCAGCTTAGGGACTGGAGCCTACGAGCAGTACTTC.

The genes are TRBV19 and TRBJ2-1, with D possibly being TRBD2 (5 bases). Per germline, CDR1 LNHDA and CDR2 SQIVND (reference sequence). This CDR3 is 15 amino acids long. V gave up 0 bases and J gave up 1 base, with 7 bases separating them. The CDR3 loop is CASSIEGASYNEQFF. The CDR3 bases are TGTGCCAGTAGTATAGAGGGAGCTTCCTACAATGAGCAGTTCTTC.

The chain links TRBV29-1 to TRBJ1-5; weak D call: TRBD1 (6 bases). Trimming cost V 6 bases and J 7 bases, with 19 bases left between them. This CDR3 comprises 14 residues. CDR1 and CDR2 (germline): SQVTM, ANQGSEA. In DNA form, the CDR3 reads TGCAGCGTCCTAGGCGGGGGGCGCGGGCAGCCCCAGCATTTT. It specifies CSVLGGGRGQPQHF.

This rearrangement joins TRBV5-4 to TRBJ2-1; TRBD1 matches 9 bases. V was clipped by 2 bases and J by 8 bases; unmatched bases: 5. The CDR3 runs 14 residues. The germline CDR1 and CDR2 sequences are SGHNT and YYREEE (reference sequence). This chain's CDR3 is CASSFGQGTDEQFF. The CDR3, as DNA: TGTGCCAGCAGCTTCGGACAGGGGACCGATGAGCAGTTCTTC.

V and J are TRBV2 and TRBJ1-5; no firm D call. The CDR3 is 15 amino acids. V was clipped by 7 bases and J by 1 base, with 14 bases between them. Per the germline V gene, CDR1 is SNHLY and CDR2 is FYNNEI. The CDR3 is CASTLPGVSNQPQHF. The DNA of the CDR3 is TGTGCCAGCACCCTCCCCGGGGTCAGCAATCAGCCCCAGCATTTT.

V and J are TRBV4-3 and TRBJ1-2, with 8 bases fitting TRBD1. Germline values: CDR1 LGHNA, CDR2 YSLEER. Trimming at V came to 3 bases and at J to 8 bases, leaving 8 bases not matched to a gene. The CDR3 covers 14 residues. The CDR3 protein is CASSQDRAPFGYTF. CDR3 coding DNA: TGCGCCAGCAGCCAGGACAGGGCGCCCTTCGGCTACACCTTC.

This sequence joins TRBV19 and TRBJ1-1; no clear D. The CDR3 runs to 12 residues. Germline CDR1 reads LNHDA; CDR2 reads SQIVND (reference sequence). Trimming took off 3 bases at V and 3 bases at J, with 5 bases between the two ends. The CDR3 DNA follows: TGTGCCAGTAGTATCTTTGACACTGAAGCTTTCTTT. This encodes CASSIFDTEAFF.

The rearrangement joins TRBV6-5 to TRBJ1-4, with a tentative D call TRBD1 (5 bases). The CDR3 extends over 15 amino acids. Germline CDR1 reads MNHEY; CDR2 reads SVGAGI. Trimming left V 0 bases short and J 3 bases short, with 8 bases between. The CDR3, as DNA: TGTGCCAGCAGTTACTCGGGGACTCCTAATGAAAAACTGTTTTTT. Residues: CASSYSGTPNEKLFF.

V is TRBV28 and J is TRBJ2-7; 12 bases are a match to TRBD2. This CDR3 has 17 amino acids. Germline-derived CDR1 and CDR2 are MDHEN and SYDVKM. V shed 10 bases and J 7 bases; nucleotides not matched to a gene: 20. The CDR3 here is CATTLLHPSGRAMEQYF. CDR3 DNA sequence: TGTGCCACCACGCTTCTCCACCCTAGCGGGAGGGCGATGGAGCAGTACTTC.

The V call is TRBV27, the J call TRBJ2-3, with D tentatively TRBD1 (6 bases). The CDR3 contains 13 residues. Germline V gene data show CDR1 as MNHEY and CDR2 as SMNVEV (reference sequence). Trimming took 3 bases from V and 5 from J, leaving 9 bases between them. Written as DNA, the CDR3 is TGTGCCAGCAGTTTCCCCAGGGGAGATACGCAGTATTTT. This encodes CASSFPRGDTQYF.

The CDR3 DNA is TGTGCCAGCAGTTTCAGCGGGAGGGCCAACTACGAGCAGTACTTC. Its translation is CASSFSGRANYEQYF. The chain links TRBV5-4 to TRBJ2-7, with TRBD2 identical over 10 bases. CDR3 length: 15 residues. The germline V gene has CDR1 SGHNT and CDR2 YYREEE (reference sequence). Trimming took 5 bases from V and 3 from J; bases not matched to a gene: 8. Full variable domain (outside the CDR3, taken from reference TRBV5-4 and TRBJ2-7): ETGVTQSPTHLIKTRGQQVTLRCSSQSGHNTVSWYQQALGQGPQFIFQYYREEENGRGNFPPRFSGLQFPNYSSELNVNALELDDSALYLCASSFSGRANYEQYFGPGTRLTVT.

This rearrangement joins TRBV5-4 to TRBJ2-5; 7 bases fit TRBD1. The V gene's germline CDR1 is SGHNT and CDR2 YYREEE (reference sequence). CDR3 length: 14 amino acids. With V trimmed by 4 bases and J by 2 bases, 5 bases remained unmatched. Written as DNA, the CDR3 is TGTGCCAGCAGCGTTGGCAGGGGGCAAGAGACCCAGTACTTC. Amino acid sequence: CASSVGRGQETQYF.

The chain couples TRBV27 to TRBJ2-7; TRBD2 agrees at 8 bases. CDR3 length equals 15 residues. Germline-derived CDR1 and CDR2 are MNHEY and SMNVEV (reference sequence). Trimming at V came to 4 bases and at J to 3 bases, leaving 8 bases not matched to a gene. The CDR3 loop reads CASSWSGGPIYEQYF. The CDR3 coding sequence is TGTGCCAGCAGTTGGTCGGGAGGGCCCATCTACGAGCAGTACTTC.

V gene TRBV6-1 combines with J gene TRBJ1-4, with unresolved D. This CDR3 contains 15 residues. Germline CDR1 and CDR2: MNHNS and SASEGT. Trimming stripped 6 bases from V and 3 bases from J, with 14 bases between. CDR3 in DNA: TGTGCCAGCAGCCACTATCGAGTGTCTAATGAAAAACTGTTTTTT. Encoded protein: CASSHYRVSNEKLFF.

This sequence joins TRBV7-6 and TRBJ1-2, with D tentatively TRBD1 (6 bases). Between the trimmed V and J ends, which lost 5 bases and 2 bases, there was a span of 12 bases. The CDR3 loop spans 14 amino acids. Looked up from germline, CDR1 is SGHVS and CDR2 is FNYEAQ. CDR3 DNA: TGTGCCAGCAGCGCGGACAGAGCGAACTATGGCTACACCTTC. It encodes CASSADRANYGYTF.

Concerning this clone: One end of the junction fails to match germline, which may point to a read error. The rearrangement joins TRBV4-1 to TRBJ1-5, with 11 bases fitting TRBD1. The CDR3 totals 16 residues. The germline CDR1 and CDR2 sequences are MGHRA and YSYEKL. CDR3 sequence: CASSPLDRGRGQPRHF. CDR3 DNA sequence: TGCGCCAGCAGCCCCCTGGACAGGGGGCGAGGTCAGCCCCGGCATTTT.

The V and J genes are TRBV7-9 and TRBJ1-2, with a weak D call TRBD1 (5 bases). Germline loops: CDR1 SEHNR, CDR2 FQNEAQ (reference sequence). Trimming stripped 3 bases from V and 4 bases from J, with 12 bases between. The CDR3 has 14 amino acids. DNA for the CDR3: TGTGCCAGCAGCTTGTCGGGGGGTGGCTATGGCTACACCTTC. Protein product: CASSLSGGGYGYTF.

The V gene is TRBV19, the J gene TRBJ2-7; 7 positions agree with TRBD2. This CDR3 has 15 residues. Germline V gene data show CDR1 as LNHDA and CDR2 as SQIVND (reference sequence). V trimming: 5 bases; J trimming: 6 bases; junction bases outside the gene matches: 13. The CDR3 spells CASSPSLASAAEQYF. CDR3 nucleotides: TGTGCCAGTAGTCCCTCACTAGCGTCCGCAGCCGAGCAGTACTTC.

This rearrangement joins TRBV10-3 to TRBJ2-2; the match to TRBD1 covers 7 bases. V dropped 4 bases and J dropped 0; count of bases not matched to a gene: 5. The CDR3 is made up of 16 amino acids. The germline gives CDR1 ENHRY, CDR2 SYGVKD. The DNA for the CDR3 is TGTGCCATCAGTGGGACCAGGGGGTCGAACACCGGGGAGCTGTTTTTT. Its protein product is CAISGTRGSNTGELFF.

CDR3 loop: CASSEGGSQETQYF. The DNA for the CDR3 is TGTGCCAGCAGCGAGGGGGGGTCCCAAGAGACCCAGTACTTC. The chain combines TRBV9 with TRBJ2-5, with D possibly TRBD2 on 7 matching bases. The CDR3 has 14 residues. V was clipped by 3 bases and J by 1 base, with 10 bases between them. The germline V gene has CDR1 SGDLS and CDR2 YYNGEE.

The genes are TRBV5-1 and TRBJ2-2; 14 nucleotides match TRBD2. The junction had 2 bases not matched to a gene; V was cut back by 4 bases and J by 6 bases. This CDR3 has 15 residues. The germline V gene has CDR1 SGHRS and CDR2 YFSETQ. The CDR3 sequence is CASSGTSGSAGELFF. Written as DNA, the CDR3 is TGCGCCAGCAGCGGGACTAGCGGGAGTGCCGGGGAGCTGTTTTTT.